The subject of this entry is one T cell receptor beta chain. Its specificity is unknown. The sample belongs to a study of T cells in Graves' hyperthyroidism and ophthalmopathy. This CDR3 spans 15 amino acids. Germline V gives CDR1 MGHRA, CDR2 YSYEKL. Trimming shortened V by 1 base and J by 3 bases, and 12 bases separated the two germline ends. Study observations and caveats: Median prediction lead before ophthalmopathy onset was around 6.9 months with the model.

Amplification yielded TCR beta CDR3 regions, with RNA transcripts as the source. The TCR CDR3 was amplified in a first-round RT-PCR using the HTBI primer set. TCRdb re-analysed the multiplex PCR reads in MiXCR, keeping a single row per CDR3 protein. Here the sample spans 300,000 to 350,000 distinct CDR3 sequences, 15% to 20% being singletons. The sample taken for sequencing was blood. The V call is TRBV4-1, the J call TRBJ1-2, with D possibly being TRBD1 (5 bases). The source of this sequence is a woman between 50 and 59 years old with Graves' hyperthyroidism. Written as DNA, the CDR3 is TGCGCCAGCAGCCAAGGGATAGACAGCCACTATGGCTACACCTTC. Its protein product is CASSQGIDSHYGYTF.